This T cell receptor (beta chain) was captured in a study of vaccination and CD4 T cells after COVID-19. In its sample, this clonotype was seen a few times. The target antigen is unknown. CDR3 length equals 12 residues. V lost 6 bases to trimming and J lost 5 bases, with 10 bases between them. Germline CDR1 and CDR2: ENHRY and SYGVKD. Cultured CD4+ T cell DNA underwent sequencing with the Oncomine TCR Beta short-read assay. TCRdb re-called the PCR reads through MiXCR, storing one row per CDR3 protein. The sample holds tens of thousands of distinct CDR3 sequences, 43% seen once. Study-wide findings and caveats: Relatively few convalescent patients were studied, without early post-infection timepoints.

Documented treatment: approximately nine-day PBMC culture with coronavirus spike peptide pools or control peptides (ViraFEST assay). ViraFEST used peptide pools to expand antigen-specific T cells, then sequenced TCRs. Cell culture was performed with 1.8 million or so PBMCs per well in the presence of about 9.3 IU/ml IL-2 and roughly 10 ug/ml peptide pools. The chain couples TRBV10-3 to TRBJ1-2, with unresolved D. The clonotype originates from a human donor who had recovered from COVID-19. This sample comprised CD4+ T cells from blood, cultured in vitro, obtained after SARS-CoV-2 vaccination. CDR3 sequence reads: CAISRGEYGYTF. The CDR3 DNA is TGTGCCATCAGCCGGGGAGAATATGGCTACACCTTC.